The 10 T cell receptor beta chains presented below share a single source sample, sequenced in a study of cytomegalovirus exposure and HLA in healthy donors. PCR primers comprised 60 Vbeta and 13 Jbeta primers. This table comes from immunoSEQ multiplex PCR, and its TCRdb copy is limited to in-frame clones, with some not included. Reported are 120,000 to 150,000 clones; the ten largest clones contain about 2.2%. Sequencing used PBMCs. The receptor set was obtained from a woman aged 18 to 35 in good health and CMV-seronegative.

This chain links TRBV11-2 with TRBJ1-3; maybe TRBD1 (6 bases). The CDR3 is 14 residues long. The ends were cut back, 5 bases at V and 0 bases at J, with 8 bases in the middle. Germline-derived CDR1 and CDR2 are SGHAT and FQNNGV. CDR3 sequence reads: CASSTQGSGNTIYF. The CDR3 DNA reads as TGTGCCAGCAGCACACAGGGCTCTGGAAACACCATATATTTT.

The rearrangement uses TRBV6-5 and TRBJ2-1; 10 positions match TRBD1. The CDR3 extends over 16 amino acids. V dropped 4 bases and J dropped 0; count of bases not matched to a gene: 3. In germline, CDR1 is MNHEY, CDR2 SVGAGI. This chain's CDR3 is CASSSDRGSSYNEQFF. The CDR3 coding sequence is TGTGCCAGCAGTTCGGACAGGGGGAGCTCCTACAATGAGCAGTTCTTC.

CDR3 DNA: TGTGCCAGCAGCTTCATCCGTTCGGGACTAGCGGGGCTAGATACGCAGTATTTT. Amino acid sequence: CASSFIRSGLAGLDTQYF. The genes are TRBV7-2 and TRBJ2-3, with 13 bases fitting TRBD2. CDR3 length: 18 amino acids. In germline, CDR1 is SGHTA, CDR2 FQGNSA. V dropped 3 bases and J dropped 5; count of bases not matched to a gene: 11.

Regarding this clone: A junction end diverges from the germline sequence, so it may reflect a read error. The chain combines TRBV5-4 with TRBJ2-5; D might be TRBD2 (5 bases). There are 12 residues in the CDR3. Per germline, CDR1 SGHNT and CDR2 YYREEE (reference sequence). The DNA for the CDR3 is TGTGCCAGCAACTTGGGCGGGGAGACCCAGTACTTC. Residues: CASNLGGETQYF. The full variable domain, completed using reference TRBV5-4 and TRBJ2-5, is ETGVTQSPTHLIKTRGQQVTLRCSSQSGHNTVSWYQQALGQGPQFIFQYYREEENGRGNFPPRFSGLQFPNYSSELNVNALELDDSALYLCASNLGGETQYFGPGTRLLVL.

V gene TRBV9 combines with J gene TRBJ2-5; 8 bases line up with TRBD2. This CDR3 region has 14 residues. The V and J ends lost 4 bases and 3 bases, in that order; junction bases with no gene match: 5. Germline V CDR1 and CDR2: SGDLS, YYNGEE. In DNA, the CDR3 is TGTGCCAGCAGCTTCCGAGCGGGAGAAGAGACCCAGTACTTC. Its protein is CASSFRAGEETQYF.

V and J are TRBV19 and TRBJ2-3; D ambiguous. The V end lost 7 bases, the J end lost 1 base, and 9 bases lay between the germline ends. Germline values: CDR1 LNHDA, CDR2 SQIVND (reference sequence). The CDR3 loop spans 13 amino acids. The CDR3 region is CASTPRGTDTQYF. The CDR3 bases are TGTGCCAGTACCCCCCGGGGCACAGATACGCAGTATTTT.

The chain couples TRBV25-1 to TRBJ2-5; no firm D call. Germline values: CDR1 MGHDK, CDR2 SYGVNS. The CDR3 is 14 amino acids. V lost 1 base and J 2 bases, leaving 8 bases between the germline ends. This CDR3 reads CASSESAAQETQYF. The CDR3 DNA follows: TGTGCCAGCAGTGAATCCGCGGCGCAAGAGACCCAGTACTTC.

The gene calls are TRBV5-8 and TRBJ1-5; no firm D call. The V gene's germline CDR1 is SGHTS and CDR2 YDEGEE. Trimming removed 2 bases from V and 5 bases from J, with 5 bases in between. The CDR3 is 12 residues long. CDR3 loop: CASSLRDQPQHF. CDR3 sequence (DNA): TGTGCCAGCAGCTTACGGGATCAGCCCCAGCATTTT. The whole variable domain, filled in from reference TRBV5-8 and TRBJ1-5, reads EAGVTQSPTHLIKTRGQQATLRCSPISGHTSVYWYQQALGLGLQFLLWYDEGEERNRGNFPPRFSGRQFPNYSSELNVNALELEDSALYLCASSLRDQPQHFGDGTRLSIL.

This CDR3 reads CASSPQQLTNTGELFF. CDR3 DNA sequence: TGTGCCAGCTCACCACAACAGCTAACGAACACCGGGGAGCTGTTTTTT. The chain joins TRBV18 to TRBJ2-2; D not certain. Trimming removed 1 base from V and 0 bases from J, with 9 bases in between. In germline, CDR1 is KGHSH, CDR2 LQKENI. The CDR3 consists of 16 residues.

The rearrangement links TRBV5-1 to TRBJ2-5; D may be TRBD2 (5 bases). Germline V CDR1 and CDR2: SGHRS, YFSETQ. Trimming removed 1 base at V and 5 bases at J, with 12 bases between. This CDR3 region has 14 residues. As DNA, the CDR3 is TGCGCCAGCAGCTTGAATACGGGAACTGAGACCCAGTACTTC. Translated: CASSLNTGTETQYF. Drawing the rest from reference TRBV5-1 and TRBJ2-5, the complete variable domain is KAGVTQTPRYLIKTRGQQVTLSCSPISGHRSVSWYQQTPGQGLQFLFEYFSETQRNKGNFPGRFSGRQFSNSRSEMNVSTLELGDSALYLCASSLNTGTETQYFGPGTRLLVL.